This T cell receptor beta chain derives from a study of identical twins (TCRdb year 2016). Regarding the study in general: TCR alpha and beta repertoires from monozygotic twins, unrelated adults of various ages and cord blood were deep-sequenced to test whether fetal clonotypes persist. To rule out contamination, replicate twin experiments were performed at different times with different library preparation protocols. What the study reported, not specific to this receptor: Excess twin sharing in beta out-of-frame sequences was weaker because fewer shared sequences lowered the signal-to-noise ratio. Because the same donors could not be followed over many years, the conclusions relied on cross-sectional statistical analysis. Out-of-frame TCR alpha sharing in monozygotic twins was systematically underestimated by recombination models, whereas sharing between unrelated individuals was in agreement with the recombination models. Fewer insertions were carried by abundant cord blood beta clonotypes; a weaker similar trend was observed in young adult naive repertoires, while no such trend was observed in memory repertoires. Zero-insertion analyses could be partly confounded by invariant T cells such as MAIT and iNKT, although diverse VJ usage argued against such confounding for most clonotypes. Compared with coincidental sharing between unrelated individuals, an excess of low generation-probability sequences was observed among out-of-frame TCR alpha sequences shared between twins.

The table lists this clonotype with many counts. Its specific antigen is unknown. No much larger clonotype is one base removed from it; base qualities were not supplied. Every donor was a healthy Caucasian. Including the terminal cysteine and phenylalanine, the CDR3 comprises 13 residues. Solely the CDR3 DNA is kept, with 39 bases framed from the first base. According to the germline V gene, CDR1 reads SGHRS and CDR2 reads YFSETQ. Cut back by 0 bases and 5 bases, the V and J ends lie 6 bases apart. Libraries were prepared through 5' RACE. The sample was run on an Illumina HiSeq 2000. Template switching added a universal primer binding site, and the final cDNA carried a unique molecular identifier that allowed TCR cDNA molecules to be counted accurately. Specific primers in the conserved constant-segment region were used to synthesize first-strand cDNA for the TCR alpha and beta chains. Each cDNA library was double barcoded, with a SMART-Mk sample barcode plus Illumina barcodes, to control for contamination. TruSeq adapter sequences and Illumina sample barcodes were added in two successive PCR steps. The Illumina HiSeq platform was used with custom primers to sequence TCR alpha and beta cDNA libraries. From the authors' description of their analysis: MiGEC was used to process raw reads and extract unique molecular identifiers, and MiXCR was used to find CDR3 positions. Recombination models were inferred per individual with the repgenHMM and IGoR tools using an EM algorithm. Shared clonotype analysis was performed with the tcR package in R, normalizing sharing by the product of cloneset sizes. To study raw recombination free of thymic and clonal selection effects, out-of-frame nonproductive sequences were analyzed. In TCRdb, the public reads were trimmed at Q25 with fastp and aligned with MiXCR, with productive beta chains retained. Every entry covers one CDR3 protein and lists the most common genes and DNA from its rows. TCRdb, not the original authors, processed these V and J calls. This sample holds more than 1.5 million distinct CDR3 sequences; more than 30% were observed only once. Of the sample, about 0.25% falls within the top ten clones.

The source of this sequence is a newborn girl in good health. This receptor chain uses TRBV5-1 and TRBJ1-5; the D gene identity is not certain. Sample: cord blood. CDR3 protein: CASSLAGDQPQHF. The DNA reads as follows: TGCGCCAGCAGCTTGGCCGGGGATCAGCCCCAGCATTTT.